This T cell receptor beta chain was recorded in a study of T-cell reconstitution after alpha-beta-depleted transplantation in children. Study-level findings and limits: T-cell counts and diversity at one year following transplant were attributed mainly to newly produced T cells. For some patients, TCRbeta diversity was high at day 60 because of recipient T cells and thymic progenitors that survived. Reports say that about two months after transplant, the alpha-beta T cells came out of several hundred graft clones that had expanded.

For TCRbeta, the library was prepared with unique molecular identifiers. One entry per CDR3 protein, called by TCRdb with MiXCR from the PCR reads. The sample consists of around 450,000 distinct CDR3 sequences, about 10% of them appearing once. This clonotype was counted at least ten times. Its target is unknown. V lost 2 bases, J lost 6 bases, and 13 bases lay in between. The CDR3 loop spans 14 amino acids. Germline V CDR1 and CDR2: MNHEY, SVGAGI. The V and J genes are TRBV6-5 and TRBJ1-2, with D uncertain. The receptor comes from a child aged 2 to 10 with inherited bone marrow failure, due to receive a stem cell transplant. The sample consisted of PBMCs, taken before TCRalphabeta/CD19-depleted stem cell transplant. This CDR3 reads CASSYTGILDGYTF. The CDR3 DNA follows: TGTGCCAGCAGTTACACCGGGATTTTGGATGGCTACACCTTC.